This T cell receptor (beta chain) was sequenced for a study of control samples from healthy donors and cancer patients. The protocol was immunoSEQ multiplex PCR, while the TCRdb copy is restricted to in-frame clones and leaves out a portion. The data hold around 250,000 clones, with more than 65% observed a single time. The V end lost 0 bases, the J end lost 4 bases, and 11 bases lay between the germline ends. The V gene's germline CDR1 is SGDLS and CDR2 YYNGEE. The CDR3 length is 15 residues. The sequenced sample was PBMCs. The rearrangement joins TRBV9 to TRBJ2-1; D is possibly TRBD2 (5 bases). This receptor was identified in a woman aged 60-70 years with lung cancer. CDR3 in amino acids: CASSVGGSAYNEQFF. The CDR3 DNA follows: TGTGCCAGCAGCGTAGGCGGGTCAGCATACAATGAGCAGTTCTTC.